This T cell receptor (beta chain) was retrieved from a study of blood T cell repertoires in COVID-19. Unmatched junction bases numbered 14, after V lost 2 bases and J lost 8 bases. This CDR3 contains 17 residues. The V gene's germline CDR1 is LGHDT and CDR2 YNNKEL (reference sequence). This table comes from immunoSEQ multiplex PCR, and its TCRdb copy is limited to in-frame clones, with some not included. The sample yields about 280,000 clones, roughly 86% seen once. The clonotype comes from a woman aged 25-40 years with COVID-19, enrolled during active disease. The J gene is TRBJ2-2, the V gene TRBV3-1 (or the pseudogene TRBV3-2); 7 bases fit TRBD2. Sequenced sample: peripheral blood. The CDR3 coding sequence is TGTGCCAGCAGCCAACTGTTCCCCCTAGCGGTAGATGGGGAGCTGTTTTTT. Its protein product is CASSQLFPLAVDGELFF.